This TCR beta chain was sequenced for a study of T cell responses to AZD1222 COVID-19 vaccine. The study, taken as a whole, reports: It should be noted that donors were predominantly white British and more often female, and clonal diversity was possibly underestimated.

The table came from immunoSEQ multiplex PCR; TCRdb's copy has only in-frame clones and leaves some out. In the table there are roughly 100,000 clones, 89% of which are singletons. This CDR3 has 15 amino acids. The junction had 10 bases not matched to a gene; V was cut back by 7 bases and J by 2 bases. Looked up from germline, CDR1 is MNHEY and CDR2 is SVGAGI. About this clone: The antigen is undetermined.

Both about-4-week and about-12-week second-dose recipients were combined. This chain uses TRBV6-5 with TRBJ2-7; 8 positions agree with TRBD2. The TCR sequence derives from an adult who received the AZD1222 COVID-19 vaccine. The sample consisted of peripheral blood, taken 28 days after the second AZD1222 dose. Written as DNA, the CDR3 is TGTGCCAGCAACACCGGGGGGGGGCGGACCTACGAGCAGTACTTC. Translation gives CASNTGGGRTYEQYF.